The source of this TCR beta chain is a study of shared clonotypes between healthy human individuals. This CDR3 has 13 residues. Germline assignment: CDR1 MNHEY and CDR2 SVGAGI. The V end was cut by 6 bases, the J end by 3 bases, with 9 bases between. Worth noting for this clone: What it recognizes is unknown.

Study-wide findings and caveats: Deeper or shallower sequencing was expected to change how clonotypes are shared among donors. Non-shared clonotypes displayed generation probabilities falling below those of clonotypes present in all four donors.

Genomic DNA of every subset was divided equally among multiple immunoSEQ plates. In the original analysis: ImmunoSEQ sequences covered only the junction and lacked quality scores; filtering therefore differed. Generated by immunoSEQ multiplex PCR, the TCRdb table keeps only in-frame clones and is missing some. Clone size and the V and J calls come from that table; the DNA yielded D and trimming. Of approximately 1,500,000 clones listed, 95% to 99% are singletons. This clonotype was sampled from a young man in good health. Input material: naive CD4+ T cells sorted from blood. Regarding subset: CD45RA+ positively selected. The chain links TRBV6-5 to TRBJ1-5, with D perhaps matching TRBD1 (5 bases). CDR3 sequence: CASRDSYNQPQHF. The CDR3 DNA reads TGTGCCAGCAGAGACAGCTACAATCAGCCCCAGCATTTT.